These 20 T cell receptor beta chains share one sample of origin, sequenced in a study of blood T cells in healthy people across ages. Using a J-beta primer mix together with a sample-barcoded 5' primer, a second PCR was run for roughly 6 to 12 cycles. TCRdb itself ran the 5' RACE reads through MiXCR, one entry per CDR3 protein. The table lists more than 700,000 distinct CDR3 sequences, about 42% of them singletons, with over 15% in the top ten. Sequences were obtained from blood. The origin of the receptors is a man at least 80 years old in good health.

The V call is TRBV7-2, the J call TRBJ2-1, with TRBD1 matching 7 bases. This CDR3 region has 16 residues. CDR1 is SGHTA and CDR2 is FQGNSA in the germline V gene. J was trimmed by 13 bases and V by 2 bases; bases with no gene match: 17. CDR3 sequence (DNA): TGTGCCAGCAGCTTATCATTTGACAGGGAGCGAGAGACCCAGTTCTTC. Its protein product is CASSLSFDRERETQFF.

Turning to this clonotype: One end of the junction fails to match germline, which may point to a read error. The chain links TRBV7-9 to TRBJ2-3; 8 nucleotides match TRBD1. Germline CDR1 reads SEHNR; CDR2 reads FQNEAQ (reference sequence). The CDR3 is 15 amino acids. In nucleotides, the CDR3 is TGTGCCAACAGCCCGGGGACAGGTAGCACAGATACGCAGTATTTT. It specifies CANSPGTGSTDTQYF.

The rearrangement joins TRBV20-1 to TRBJ1-5; TRBD1 aligns across 9 bases. This CDR3 contains 14 residues. Trimming at V came to 4 bases and at J to 2 bases, leaving 3 bases not matched to a gene. Germline CDR1 and CDR2: DFQATT and SNEGSKA (reference sequence). The DNA for the CDR3 is TGCAGTGCTAACAGGGGGCAGGGCAATCAGCCCCAGCATTTT. Translation: CSANRGQGNQPQHF.

V and J are TRBV20-1 and TRBJ2-1, with D maybe TRBD2 (6 bases). Germline V gene sequence: CDR1 DFQATT, CDR2 SNEGSKA (reference sequence). CDR3 size: 13 residues. Trimming stripped 3 bases from V and 2 bases from J, with 8 bases between. The CDR3 protein is CSASGSAYNEQFF. For the CDR3, the DNA is TGCAGTGCTAGCGGGAGTGCCTACAATGAGCAGTTCTTC.

The rearrangement joins TRBV5-1 to TRBJ2-6; D call uncertain. Germline loops: CDR1 SGHRS, CDR2 YFSETQ. The CDR3 totals 18 residues. Trimming stripped 0 bases from V and 0 bases from J, with 13 bases between. This chain's CDR3 is CASSLDPTLSSGANVLTF. Written as DNA, the CDR3 is TGCGCCAGCAGCTTGGACCCAACGCTTAGCTCTGGGGCCAACGTCCTGACTTTC.

This clonotype appeared many times. This sequence joins TRBV27 and TRBJ2-7, with D hard to call. Trimming took 0 bases from V and 2 from J, leaving 8 bases between them. Germline CDR1 and CDR2: MNHEY and SMNVEV (reference sequence). This CDR3 contains 14 residues. CDR3 nucleotide sequence: TGTGCCAGCAGTTTATCGTCGATACCCTACGAGCAGTACTTC. Its protein is CASSLSSIPYEQYF.

This clonotype was picked up a small number of times. The chain carries TRBV11-2 and TRBJ2-1; D possibly uses TRBD1 or TRBD2 (5 bases each). The V and J ends lost 1 base and 12 bases respectively, with 13 bases between them. CDR3 length: 13 amino acids. Germline assignment: CDR1 SGHAT and CDR2 FQNNGV. The CDR3 DNA is TGTGCCAGCAGCTTAGTCGGGGCGGGCGTGCAGTTCTTC. Protein: CASSLVGAGVQFF.

The V and J genes are TRBV5-6 and TRBJ1-1; no firm D call. This CDR3 spans 14 amino acids. The V end lost 4 bases, the J end lost 5 bases, and 15 bases lay between the germline ends. Germline lookup yields CDR1 SGHDT and CDR2 YYEEEE. CDR3 in amino acids: CASSLELDMTEAFF. DNA for the CDR3: TGTGCCAGCAGCCTTGAGTTGGATATGACTGAAGCTTTCTTT.

This chain links TRBV6-5 with TRBJ1-4; D is ambiguous. The V end lost 2 bases, the J end lost 0 bases, and 4 bases lay between the germline ends. The CDR3 spans 14 residues. Germline V gives CDR1 MNHEY, CDR2 SVGAGI. The CDR3 here is CASSYGATNEKLFF. The DNA of the CDR3 is TGTGCCAGCAGTTACGGGGCAACTAATGAAAAACTGTTTTTT.

This clonotype was recorded once. The gene calls are TRBV7-9 and TRBJ2-1, with D perhaps matching TRBD1 (6 bases). The germline CDR1 and CDR2 sequences are SEHNR and FQNEAQ (reference sequence). The V end was cut by 6 bases, the J end by 10 bases, with 16 bases between. CDR3 length: 13 residues. The CDR3 region is CASSQTGHWEQFF. The CDR3 DNA sequence: TGTGCCAGCAGTCAAACGGGACACTGGGAGCAGTTCTTC.

Turning to this clonotype: A read error may explain this, as a much larger clone is one base away. The genes are TRBV20-1 and TRBJ2-5, with D perhaps being TRBD1 or TRBD2 (6 bases each). V was clipped by 5 bases and J by 11 bases, with 21 bases between them. The CDR3 is 13 amino acids. Germline-derived CDR1 and CDR2 are DFQATT and SNEGSKA (reference sequence). The DNA for the CDR3 is TGCAGTGCTTTCCGGAGGGGGTACAATGAGCAGTACTTC. Amino acid sequence: CSAFRRGYNEQYF.

J is TRBJ2-7 and V is TRBV28; 10 nucleotides line up with TRBD1. The CDR3 spans 15 residues. V gave up 7 bases and J gave up 6 bases; unmatched junction bases: 12. The germline CDR1 and CDR2 sequences are MDHEN and SYDVKM. For the CDR3, the DNA is TGTGCCAGCATCACGCGACAGGGGGCGGCGGTCGAGCAGTACTTC. This encodes CASITRQGAAVEQYF.

The rearrangement uses TRBV18 and TRBJ2-7, with D possibly TRBD1 on 6 matching bases. Germline CDR1 and CDR2: KGHSH and LQKENI. CDR3 size: 15 residues. V lost 2 bases to trimming and J lost 2 bases, with 13 bases between them. The CDR3 coding sequence is TGTGCCAGCTCACCAGGACAGAGTCTCACCTACGAGCAGTACTTC. The encoded protein is CASSPGQSLTYEQYF.

The J gene is TRBJ2-5, the V gene TRBV20-1, with D perhaps matching TRBD1 or TRBD2 (5 bases each). This CDR3 has 13 residues. With 5 bases removed from V and 5 bases from J, the gap between germline ends came to 15 bases. Per germline, CDR1 DFQATT and CDR2 SNEGSKA (reference sequence). CDR3 sequence: CSADGTPEETQYF. The CDR3 region has the DNA TGCAGTGCTGACGGGACCCCTGAGGAGACCCAGTACTTC.

The chain uses TRBV6-5 and TRBJ1-2; no firm D call. CDR3 size: 13 residues. Germline CDR1 and CDR2: MNHEY and SVGAGI. V lost 5 bases, J lost 4 bases, and 11 bases lay in between. The CDR3 sequence is CASSEGRTYGYTF. The CDR3 bases are TGTGCCAGCAGTGAAGGACGGACCTATGGCTACACCTTC.

J is TRBJ2-1 and V is TRBV12-3 or TRBV12-4; D gene ambiguous. There are 16 residues in the CDR3. The V end was cut by 3 bases, the J end by 0 bases, with 12 bases between. CDR3 in amino acids: CASSFLTGTSYNEQFF. The CDR3 nucleotides read TGTGCCAGCAGTTTCCTGACGGGTACCTCCTACAATGAGCAGTTCTTC.

The V and J genes are TRBV28 and TRBJ1-6; tentative D call: TRBD1 (5 bases). Germline loops: CDR1 MDHEN, CDR2 SYDVKM. This CDR3 spans 15 amino acids. V was cut by 6 bases and J by 6 bases, with 15 bases left in between. The CDR3 coding sequence is TGTGCCAGCAGGGGCCGGGACGGGAGTAATTCACCCCTCCACTTT. It yields the protein CASRGRDGSNSPLHF.

This clonotype was counted only a few times. The CDR3 DNA reads as TGTGCCAGCAGTCTCGACAGACTCAATCAGCCCCAGCATTTT. The encoded protein is CASSLDRLNQPQHF. This rearrangement joins TRBV6-2 or TRBV6-3 to TRBJ1-5; a possible D gene is TRBD1 (5 bases). V lost 5 bases to trimming and J lost 3 bases, with 11 bases between them. This CDR3 contains 14 residues. The germline V gene has CDR1 MNHEY and CDR2 SVGEGT.

This clonotype was seen more than once but under ten times. The chain has TRBV15 and TRBJ1-2; D not certain. The V end lost 5 bases, the J end lost 4 bases, and 11 bases lay between the germline ends. The germline CDR1 and CDR2 sequences are LNHNV and YYDKDF (reference sequence). The CDR3 is 13 residues long. The CDR3 spells CATSPREFYGYTF. The CDR3 bases are TGTGCCACCAGCCCCCGTGAGTTCTATGGCTACACCTTC. Using reference TRBV15 and TRBJ1-2 for the parts outside the CDR3, the full variable domain is DAMVIQNPRYQVTQFGKPVTLSCSQTLNHNVMYWYQQKSSQAPKLLFHYYDKDFNNEADTPDNFQSRRPNTSFCFLDIRSPGLGDTAMYLCATSPREFYGYTFGSGTRLTVV.

V gene TRBV12-3 or TRBV12-4 combines with J gene TRBJ1-2; 9 positions match TRBD1. J lost 6 bases, V lost 6 bases, and 2 bases had no gene match. This CDR3 comprises 12 residues. CDR3 DNA sequence: TGTGCCAGCAGGCGGGACAGGGATGGCTACACCTTC. Its protein product is CASRRDRDGYTF.